The clone carrying this T cell receptor (beta chain) was observed once. Germline-derived CDR1 and CDR2 are SGHRS and YFSETQ. The germline V and J ends were trimmed by 0 bases and 0 bases, with 7 bases remaining between them. This CDR3 is built from 14 residues. The sample comes from a study of blood T cell repertoires in COVID-19. On the study more broadly: Whether acute or convalescent, the COVID-19 samples came from the United States, Italy and Spain. T cells, B-cell-depleted T cells, or PBMCs provided the cDNA or gDNA that served as material.

As processed by the authors: It was from reference gene primer amplification that nucleated cell counts were estimated. Data came from immunoSEQ multiplex PCR; TCRdb stores just in-frame clones and leaves some out. V and J calls and clone size are those listed in that table; D and trimming were worked out from the DNA. The sample yields approximately 76,000 clones, approximately 88% seen once. The TCR sequence derives from a man aged 25 to 40 with acute or convalescent COVID-19. Sequencing input: peripheral blood. The chain has TRBV5-1 and TRBJ2-7; D gene unclear. CDR3 DNA: TGCGCCAGCAGCTTGGCTCCGGGCTCCTACGAGCAGTACTTC. Translating gives CASSLAPGSYEQYF.